This TCR beta chain comes out of a study of T cell repertoires in ileal Crohn's disease (dated by TCRdb to about 2019). Regarding the complete study: The median duration of disease was 7.5 to 9.5 years, and at the time of surgery approximately 33% of patients were active smokers. Every patient underwent surgery because of a complication, which was stricturing disease in approximately 60% of cases and penetrating disease in about 39%. About half of the patients received postoperative therapy: ten to eleven received thiopurines and 15 to 20 received anti-TNF agents. A prospective multicentre cohort supplied the 55 to 65 Crohn's disease patients whose TCR repertoires were analysed. The study was conducted in parallel with a multicentre cohort that was designed to identify predictors of early endoscopic recurrence following ileocolonic resection. A Rutgeerts score above i0 was used to define endoscopic postoperative recurrence. The study sequenced about 180 mucosal samples from 57 patients, taken at several locations on the surgical specimen and at postoperative endoscopy.

Broader findings and caveats from the paper: Patients who were active smokers at surgery had a significantly higher proportion of clonal expansions than non-smokers (approximately 28% vs 17%, p=0.02). Compared with CD4 T cells, sorted CD8 T cells held more high-frequency clones, which suggests that the mucosal expansions were mostly CD8. Endoscopic recurrence was linked to a higher percentage of high-frequency clones at surgery, and recurrence occurred in every patient whose clonality exceeded 26.8% (18/57). Mucosal CD4 and CD8 T cells were sorted and sequenced only in a subgroup of patients, the size of which was not stated.

For commercial TCRB immunosequencing, five hundred nanograms of biopsy DNA were submitted for each sample. Adaptive Biotechnology amplified CDR3 regions from genomic DNA with a two-step multiplex PCR that controlled for amplification bias. Primers for every V and J gene segment were used in the first PCR, and barcodes and Illumina adapters were added in the second PCR. CDR3 libraries were sequenced using an Illumina instrument. For the original study's pipeline: The analysis used both the pipelines supplied by the vendor and custom analysis of the raw data in R/Bioconductor with R version 3.3.0. Clonality, ranging from 0 to 1, was calculated as the inverse of the normalised Shannon entropy of all productive clones. The repertoire share taken up by the top 100 clones defined high-frequency clones, and only clones that passed a 95% confidence test were kept. The Simpson index measured repertoire diversity, and the Morisita-Horn index measured overlap between samples. The clones in this table, taken by TCRdb from immuneACCESS, are in-frame only. Not every clone is retained; where verified, under half of the shortfall comes from an unresolved V gene, and the cause of the rest is unknown. D and trimming come from the DNA, and the V and J calls and clone size come from that table. The sample includes roughly 7,300 clones, with about 92% observed a single time. Roughly 1.5% of the sample lies in the top ten.

As concerns this clone: Its antigen target is currently unknown. Base qualities are not provided; no much larger clone lies one nucleotide away.

From cysteine to phenylalanine, the CDR3 is 15 amino acids long. Only the CDR3 DNA is retained, 45 bases long and in frame from the first base. Trimmed from V: 3 bases; trimmed from J: 3 bases; junction bases lacking a gene match: 6. For CDR1 and CDR2, the germline V gene lists SGHDT and YYEEEE. Adults with ileal or ileocolonic Crohn's disease for whom ileocolonic resection was indicated were considered eligible. Before DNA extraction, whole ileal mucosal biopsies were kept frozen at -80 degrees C. A TRizol-based method was used to extract genomic DNA from the frozen whole biopsies, and the DNA was quantified with a NanoDrop 2000 spectrophotometer.

The sequencing input was ileal tissue. The chain is encoded by TRBV5-6 joined to TRBJ2-7, with TRBD2 matching 10 junction bases. This receptor was identified in an adult with Crohn's disease. The DNA sequence is given as TGTGCCAGCAGCTCTCAGGTAGCGGGAGGCTACGAGCAGTACTTC. It codes for CASSSQVAGGYEQYF.